This passage covers 9 T cell receptor beta chains from one sample sequenced in a study of T cells in narcolepsy. TCRdb's copy holds only in-frame clones and misses some; the assay was immunoSEQ multiplex PCR. The data contain more than 30,000 clones, roughly 80% of them seen just once; the ten biggest clones take up roughly 1.2%. The sequencing sample was made of CD45RA- memory CD4+ T cells from PBMCs. These receptors were taken from a human donor with narcolepsy.

V usage is TRBV11-3 and J usage is TRBJ2-3; D is unresolved. V lost 4 bases, J lost 4 bases, and 12 bases lay in between. CDR1 and CDR2 (germline): SGHNT, YENEEA. The CDR3 totals 14 residues. The CDR3 DNA reads TGTGCCAGCAGCTCATCACCCGACCCAGATACGCAGTATTTT. It yields the protein CASSSSPDPDTQYF. Supplemented by reference TRBV11-3 and TRBJ2-3, the full variable domain reads EAGVVQSPRYKIIEKKQPVAFWCNPISGHNTLYWYLQNLGQGPELLIRYENEEAVDDSQLPKDRFSAERLKGVDSTLKIQPAELGDSAVYLCASSSSPDPDTQYFGPGTRLTVL.

V is TRBV4-1 and J is TRBJ1-4, with TRBD1 identical over 12 bases. CDR1 MGHRA and CDR2 YSYEKL come from the germline V gene. Trimming cost V 5 bases and J 5 bases; bases outside gene matches: 9. The CDR3 has 17 residues. This CDR3 reads CASSNAGTGGANEKLFF. The DNA for the CDR3 is TGCGCCAGCAGCAACGCCGGGACAGGGGGCGCGAATGAAAAACTGTTTTTT.

The chain uses TRBV7-9 and TRBJ2-5; 8 nucleotides match TRBD1. In germline, CDR1 is SEHNR, CDR2 FQNEAQ (reference sequence). V trimming: 1 base; J trimming: 4 bases; junction bases outside the gene matches: 11. This CDR3 is built from 17 residues. The CDR3 protein is CASSLGLRTGRGETQYF. Here the CDR3 DNA reads TGTGCCAGCAGCTTAGGACTGAGGACAGGGAGAGGAGAGACCCAGTACTTC. The full variable domain, with the rest looked up from reference TRBV7-9 and TRBJ2-5, is DTGVSQNPRHKITKRGQNVTFRCDPISEHNRLYWYRQTLGQGPEFLTYFQNEAQLEKSRLLSDRFSAERPKGSFSTLEIQRTEQGDSAMYLCASSLGLRTGRGETQYFGPGTRLLVL.

The V gene is TRBV11-2, the J gene TRBJ2-2; no definite D call. CDR1 and CDR2 from the germline V gene are SGHAT and FQNNGV. The length of the CDR3 is 13 residues. Trimming took off 5 bases at V and 8 bases at J, with 12 bases between the two ends. CDR3 nucleotides: TGTGCCAGCAGCCCGTTCTTTCCGGGGGAGCTGTTTTTT. Residues: CASSPFFPGELFF.

V gene TRBV19 combines with J gene TRBJ2-3, with 7 nucleotides matching TRBD2. The CDR3 consists of 13 residues. CDR1 is LNHDA and CDR2 is SQIVND in the germline V gene (reference sequence). J lost 5 bases, V lost 6 bases, and 5 bases had no gene match. CDR3 protein: CASRSGAEDTQYF. CDR3 DNA sequence: TGTGCCAGTAGGAGCGGGGCCGAAGATACGCAGTATTTT.

The count of this clone is one. The chain combines TRBV6-5 with TRBJ1-5; D is uncertain. The germline V gene has CDR1 MNHEY and CDR2 SVGAGI. CDR3 length: 15 residues. V was clipped by 6 bases and J by 5 bases, with 17 bases between them. CDR3 sequence reads: CASRLNLQGDQPQHF. In DNA form, the CDR3 reads TGTGCCAGCAGACTAAATCTACAAGGTGATCAGCCCCAGCATTTT.

Of note for this clone: This specimen includes other DNA sequences encoding the same CDR3. The chain has TRBV14 and TRBJ1-2; D is ambiguous. Germline-derived CDR1 and CDR2 are SGHDN and FVKESK. Between the trimmed V and J ends, which lost 0 bases and 4 bases, there was a span of 9 bases. This CDR3 comprises 14 residues. CDR3 in DNA: TGTGCCAGCAGCCAAGATCGTGGAGGCTATGGCTACACCTTC. Translating gives CASSQDRGGYGYTF.

This chain joins TRBV6-5 and TRBJ2-3; D unresolved. This CDR3 region has 15 residues. V lost 8 bases and J lost 1, with 16 bases in between. CDR1 and CDR2 from the germline V gene are MNHEY and SVGAGI. The CDR3 protein is CASALIPGGTDTQYF. CDR3 bases: TGTGCCAGCGCCCTAATCCCAGGTGGCACAGATACGCAGTATTTT.

The chain recombines TRBV4-1 with TRBJ2-5; D gene ambiguous. Germline values: CDR1 MGHRA, CDR2 YSYEKL. This CDR3 is built from 14 residues. Trimming cost V 0 bases and J 5 bases, with 10 bases left between them. In DNA, the CDR3 is TGCGCCAGCAGCCAAGATACCTCTGGGGAGACCCAGTACTTC. This sequence encodes CASSQDTSGETQYF.